A single T cell receptor (beta chain) is shown here with its context. Its antigen remains unidentified. This table comes from immunoSEQ multiplex PCR, and its TCRdb copy is limited to in-frame clones, with some not included. The sample lists 95,000 to 150,000 clones, about 90% occurring once. The sample belongs to a study of T cell responses to AZD1222 COVID-19 vaccine. Study-level points and caveats: The donor cohort was predominantly white British with a female majority, and clonal diversity may have been underestimated. It was only after the peak T cell response that any repertoires were sampled.

Looked up from germline, CDR1 is SGHDT and CDR2 is YYEEEE. The CDR3 totals 15 residues. The ends were cut back, 2 bases at V and 4 bases at J, with 14 bases in the middle. The chain joins TRBV5-6 to TRBJ2-3; D is ambiguous. The clonotype comes from an adult in good health. This material consisted of peripheral blood, taken on day 0 of AZD1222 vaccination. CDR3 coding DNA: TGTGCCAGCAGCTTCGTCCAGTCCGGATCAGATACGCAGTATTTT. This gives the protein CASSFVQSGSDTQYF. Together with reference TRBV5-6 and TRBJ2-3, the CDR3 gives the full variable domain: DAGVTQSPTHLIKTRGQQVTLRCSPKSGHDTVSWYQQALGQGPQFIFQYYEEEERQRGNFPDRFSGHQFPNYSSELNVNALLLGDSALYLCASSFVQSGSDTQYFGPGTRLTVL.